This TCR beta chain appears in the sequencing data of a study of blood T cell repertoires in COVID-19. Study-level background: COVID-19 samples collected from the United States, Italy and Spain covered acute and convalescent phases. In each case, the material was cDNA or gDNA derived from T cells, B-cell-depleted T cells, or PBMCs.

As processed by the authors: Amplified reference gene primers provided the basis for estimating nucleated cell counts. Assay used: immunoSEQ multiplex PCR; TCRdb lists only in-frame clones, some missing. V, J and clone size were drawn from that table, and D and trimming were deduced from the DNA. The repertoire consists of about 200,000 clones, with about 90% occurring once and the leading ten covering more than 0.95%. Germline V lookup: CDR1 SGHTA, CDR2 FQGNSA. J lost 5 bases, V lost 2 bases, and 4 bases had no gene match. This CDR3 contains 15 residues. The gene calls are TRBV7-2 and TRBJ2-2; 8 nucleotides line up with TRBD2. Sequences were obtained from peripheral blood. This receptor was identified in a man aged 25-45 years with acute or convalescent COVID-19. The CDR3 coding sequence is TGTGCCAGCAGCTTATCACGGGGGGGAACCGGGGAGCTGTTTTTT. Amino acid sequence: CASSLSRGGTGELFF.